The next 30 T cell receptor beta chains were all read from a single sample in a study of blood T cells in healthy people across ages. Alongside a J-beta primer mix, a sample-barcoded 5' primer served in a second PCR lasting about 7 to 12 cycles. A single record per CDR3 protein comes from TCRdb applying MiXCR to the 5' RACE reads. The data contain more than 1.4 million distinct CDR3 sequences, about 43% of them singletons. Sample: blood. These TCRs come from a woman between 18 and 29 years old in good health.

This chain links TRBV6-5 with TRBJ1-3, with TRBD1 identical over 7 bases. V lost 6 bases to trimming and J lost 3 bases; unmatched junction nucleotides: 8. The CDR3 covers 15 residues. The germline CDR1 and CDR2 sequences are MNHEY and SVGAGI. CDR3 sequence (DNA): TGTGCCAGCAGCCCATCGACAGGGTTTGGAAACACCATATATTTT. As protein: CASSPSTGFGNTIYF.

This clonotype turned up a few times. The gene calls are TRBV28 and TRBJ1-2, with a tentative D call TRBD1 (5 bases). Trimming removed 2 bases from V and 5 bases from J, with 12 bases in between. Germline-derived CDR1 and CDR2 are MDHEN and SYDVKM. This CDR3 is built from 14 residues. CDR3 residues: CASSLLGRSYGYTF. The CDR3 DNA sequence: TGTGCCAGCAGTTTACTGGGACGGTCTTATGGCTACACCTTC.

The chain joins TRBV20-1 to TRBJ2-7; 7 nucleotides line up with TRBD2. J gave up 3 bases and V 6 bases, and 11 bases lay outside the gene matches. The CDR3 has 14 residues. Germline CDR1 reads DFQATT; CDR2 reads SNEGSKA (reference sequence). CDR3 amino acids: CSAVVPSGIYEQYF. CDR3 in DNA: TGCAGTGCCGTGGTTCCAAGCGGGATCTACGAGCAGTACTTC.

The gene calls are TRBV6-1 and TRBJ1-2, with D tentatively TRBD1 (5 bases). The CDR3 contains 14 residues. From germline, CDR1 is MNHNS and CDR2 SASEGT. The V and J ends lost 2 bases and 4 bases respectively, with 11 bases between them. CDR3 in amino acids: CASSESGLIYGYTF. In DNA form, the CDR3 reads TGTGCCAGCAGTGAATCAGGGTTAATCTATGGCTACACCTTC.

CDR3 sequence: CAISGGSDQPQHF. For the CDR3, the DNA is TGTGCCATCAGTGGCGGATCTGATCAGCCCCAGCATTTT. The rearrangement links TRBV10-3 to TRBJ1-5; D is ambiguous. This CDR3 has 13 residues. V was clipped by 4 bases and J by 5 bases, with 9 bases between them. CDR1 is ENHRY, CDR2 SYGVKD, per germline.

The CDR3 region has the DNA TGTGCCAGCAGTTCCCAGGGGGGGTACAATGAGCAGTTCTTC. Encoded protein: CASSSQGGYNEQFF. The rearrangement uses TRBV27 and TRBJ2-1; D is perhaps TRBD1 or TRBD2 (7 bases each). Germline CDR1 MNHEY, CDR2 SMNVEV (reference sequence). CDR3 length: 14 residues. Trimming removed 4 bases at V and 4 bases at J, with 11 bases between.

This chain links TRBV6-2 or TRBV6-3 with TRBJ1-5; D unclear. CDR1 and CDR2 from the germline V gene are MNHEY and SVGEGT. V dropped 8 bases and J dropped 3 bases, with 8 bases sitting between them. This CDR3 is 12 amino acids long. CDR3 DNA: TGTGCCAGCGGCACAGCCAATCAGCCCCAGCATTTT. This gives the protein CASGTANQPQHF.

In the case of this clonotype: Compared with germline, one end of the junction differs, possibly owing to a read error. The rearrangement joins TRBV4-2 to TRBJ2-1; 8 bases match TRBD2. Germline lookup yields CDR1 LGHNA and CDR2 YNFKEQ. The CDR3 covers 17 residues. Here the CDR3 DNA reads TGTGCCGGCAGCCAAGAAGGGCTTAGCGGGAACGGCAATGAGCAGTTCTTC. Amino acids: CAGSQEGLSGNGNEQFF.

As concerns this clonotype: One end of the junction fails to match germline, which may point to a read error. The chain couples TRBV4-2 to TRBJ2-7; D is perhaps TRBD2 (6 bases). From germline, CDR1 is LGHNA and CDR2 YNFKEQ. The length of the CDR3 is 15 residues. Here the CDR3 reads CASNQVGGRVDEQYF. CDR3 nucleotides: TGTGCCAGCAACCAAGTCGGAGGGAGAGTCGACGAGCAGTACTTC.

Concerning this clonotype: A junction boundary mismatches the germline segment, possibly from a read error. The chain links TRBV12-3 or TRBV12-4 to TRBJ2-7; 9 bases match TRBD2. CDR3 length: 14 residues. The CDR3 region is CAGSLSSGGSEQYF. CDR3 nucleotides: TGTGCCGGCAGTTTAAGTAGCGGGGGCTCCGAGCAGTACTTC.

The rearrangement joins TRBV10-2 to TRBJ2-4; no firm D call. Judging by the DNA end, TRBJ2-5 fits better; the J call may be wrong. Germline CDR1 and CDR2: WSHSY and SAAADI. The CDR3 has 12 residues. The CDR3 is CASTPSQETQYF. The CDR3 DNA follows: TGCGCCAGCACCCCATCCCAAGAGACCCAGTACTTC.

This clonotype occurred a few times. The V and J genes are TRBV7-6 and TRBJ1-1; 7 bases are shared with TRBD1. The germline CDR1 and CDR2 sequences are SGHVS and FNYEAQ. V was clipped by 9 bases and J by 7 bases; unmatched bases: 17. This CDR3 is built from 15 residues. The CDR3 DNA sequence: TGTGCCAGGCCCACCCTGAGAGGGGGCGGGGATGAAGCTTTCTTT. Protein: CARPTLRGGGDEAFF.

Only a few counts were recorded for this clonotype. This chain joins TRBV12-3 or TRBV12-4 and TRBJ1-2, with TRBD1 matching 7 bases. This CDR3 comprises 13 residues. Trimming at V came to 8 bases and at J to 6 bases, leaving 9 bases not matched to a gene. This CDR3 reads CASRNSGGNGYTF. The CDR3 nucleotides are TGTGCCAGCCGTAACTCAGGGGGGAATGGCTACACCTTC.

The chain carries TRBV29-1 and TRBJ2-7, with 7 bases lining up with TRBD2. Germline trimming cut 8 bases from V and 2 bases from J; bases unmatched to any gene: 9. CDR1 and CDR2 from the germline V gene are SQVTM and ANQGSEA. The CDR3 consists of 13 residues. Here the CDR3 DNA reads TGCAGCCCGGGGACTACCGGGGCCTACGAGCAGTACTTC. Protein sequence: CSPGTTGAYEQYF.

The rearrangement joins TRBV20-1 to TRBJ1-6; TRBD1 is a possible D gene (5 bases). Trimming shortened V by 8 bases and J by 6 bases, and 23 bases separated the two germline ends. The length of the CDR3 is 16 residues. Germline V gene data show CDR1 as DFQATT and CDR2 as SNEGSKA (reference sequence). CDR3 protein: CSSPEEAGRGNSPLHF. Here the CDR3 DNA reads TGCAGTTCCCCTGAAGAGGCAGGGAGAGGTAATTCACCCCTCCACTTT.

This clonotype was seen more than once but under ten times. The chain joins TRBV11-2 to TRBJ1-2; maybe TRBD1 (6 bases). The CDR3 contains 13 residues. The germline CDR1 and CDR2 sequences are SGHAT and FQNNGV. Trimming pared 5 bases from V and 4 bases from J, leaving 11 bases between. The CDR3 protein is CASSNTGSYGYTF. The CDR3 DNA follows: TGTGCCAGCAGCAATACAGGGTCCTATGGCTACACCTTC.

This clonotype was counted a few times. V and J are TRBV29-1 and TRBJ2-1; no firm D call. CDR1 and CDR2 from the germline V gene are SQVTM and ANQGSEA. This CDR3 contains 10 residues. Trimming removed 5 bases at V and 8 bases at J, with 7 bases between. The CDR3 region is CSVSPDEQFF. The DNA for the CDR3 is TGCAGCGTTTCCCCAGATGAGCAGTTCTTC.

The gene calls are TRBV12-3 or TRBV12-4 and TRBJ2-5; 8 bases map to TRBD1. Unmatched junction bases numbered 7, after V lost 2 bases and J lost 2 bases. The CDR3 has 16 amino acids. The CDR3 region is CASSLRGGTGQETQYF. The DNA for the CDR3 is TGTGCCAGCAGTTTACGCGGCGGGACAGGTCAAGAGACCCAGTACTTC.

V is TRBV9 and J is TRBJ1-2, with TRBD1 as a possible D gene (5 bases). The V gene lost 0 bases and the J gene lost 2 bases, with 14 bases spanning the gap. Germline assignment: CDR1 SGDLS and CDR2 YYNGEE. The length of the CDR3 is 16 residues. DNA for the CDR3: TGTGCCAGCAGCGTAGAAAGCCCAGGGATAAACTATGGCTACACCTTC. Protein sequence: CASSVESPGINYGYTF. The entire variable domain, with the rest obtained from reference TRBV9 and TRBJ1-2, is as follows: DSGVTQTPKHLITATGQRVTLRCSPRSGDLSVYWYQQSLDQGLQFLIQYYNGEERAKGNILERFSAQQFPDLHSELNLSSLELGDSALYFCASSVESPGINYGYTFGSGTRLTVV.

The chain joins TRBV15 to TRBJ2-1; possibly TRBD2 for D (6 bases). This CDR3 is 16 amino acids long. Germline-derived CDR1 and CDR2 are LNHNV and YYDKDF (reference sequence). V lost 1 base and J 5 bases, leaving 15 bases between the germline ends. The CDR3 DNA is TGTGCCACCAGCAGAGCCCGGGGGTCGTCAAACAATGAGCAGTTCTTC. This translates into CATSRARGSSNNEQFF. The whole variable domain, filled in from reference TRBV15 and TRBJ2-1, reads DAMVIQNPRYQVTQFGKPVTLSCSQTLNHNVMYWYQQKSSQAPKLLFHYYDKDFNNEADTPDNFQSRRPNTSFCFLDIRSPGLGDTAMYLCATSRARGSSNNEQFFGPGTRLTVL.

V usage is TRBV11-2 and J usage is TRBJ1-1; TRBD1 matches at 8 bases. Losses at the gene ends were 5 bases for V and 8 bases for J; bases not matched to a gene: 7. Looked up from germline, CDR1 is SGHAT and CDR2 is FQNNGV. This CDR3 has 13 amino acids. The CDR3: CASSMDREGEAFF. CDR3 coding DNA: TGTGCCAGCAGCATGGACAGGGAAGGGGAAGCTTTCTTT.

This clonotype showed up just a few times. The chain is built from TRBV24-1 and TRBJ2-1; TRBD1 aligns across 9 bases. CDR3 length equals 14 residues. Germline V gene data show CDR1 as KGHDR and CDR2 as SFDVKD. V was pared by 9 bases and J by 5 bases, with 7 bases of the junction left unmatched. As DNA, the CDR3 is TGTGCCACCTCGGAGACAGGGGGGAACAATGAGCAGTTCTTC. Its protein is CATSETGGNNEQFF.

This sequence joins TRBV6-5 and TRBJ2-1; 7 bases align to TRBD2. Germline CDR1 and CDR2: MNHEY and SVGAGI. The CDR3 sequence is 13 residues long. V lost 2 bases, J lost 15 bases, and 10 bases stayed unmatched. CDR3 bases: TGTGCCAGCAGTTACCCGTCGGGGGGAGGGCGGTTCTTC. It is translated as CASSYPSGGGRFF.

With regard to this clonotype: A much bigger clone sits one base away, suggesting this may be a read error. Here the CDR3 DNA reads TGTGCCAGCCCAGGGGCAGATACGCAGTATTTT. Translation: CASPGADTQYF. This chain links TRBV2 with TRBJ2-3; tentative D call: TRBD1 (6 bases). V lost 8 bases to trimming and J lost 4 bases, with 7 bases between them. This CDR3 contains 11 residues. The germline CDR1 and CDR2 sequences are SNHLY and FYNNEI.

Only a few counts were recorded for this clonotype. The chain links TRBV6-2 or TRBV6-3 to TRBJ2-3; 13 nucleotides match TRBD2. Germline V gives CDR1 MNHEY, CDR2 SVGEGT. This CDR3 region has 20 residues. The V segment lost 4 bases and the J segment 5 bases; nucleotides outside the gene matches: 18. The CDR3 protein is CASSFWTSGGIEGQRDTQYF. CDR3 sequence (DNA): TGTGCCAGCAGTTTTTGGACTAGCGGGGGAATTGAGGGTCAGAGAGATACGCAGTATTTT.

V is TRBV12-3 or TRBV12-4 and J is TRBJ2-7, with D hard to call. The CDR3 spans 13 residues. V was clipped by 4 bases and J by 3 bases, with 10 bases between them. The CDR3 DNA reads TGTGCCAGCAGTTCCCAGGCTGGCTACGAGCAGTACTTC. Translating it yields CASSSQAGYEQYF.

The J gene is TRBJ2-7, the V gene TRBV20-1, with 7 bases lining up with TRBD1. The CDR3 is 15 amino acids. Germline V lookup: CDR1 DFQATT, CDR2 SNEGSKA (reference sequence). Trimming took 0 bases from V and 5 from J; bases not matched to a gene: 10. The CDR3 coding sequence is TGCAGTGCTAGAGATGTTCGACAGGGTGTCCACGAGCAGTACTTC. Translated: CSARDVRQGVHEQYF.

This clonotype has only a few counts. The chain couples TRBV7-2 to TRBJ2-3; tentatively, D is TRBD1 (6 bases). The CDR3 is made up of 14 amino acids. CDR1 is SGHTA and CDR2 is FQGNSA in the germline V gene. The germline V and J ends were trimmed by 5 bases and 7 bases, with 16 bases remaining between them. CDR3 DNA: TGTGCCAGCAGCCCCAGGACAGAGATATATACGCAGTATTTT. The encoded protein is CASSPRTEIYTQYF.

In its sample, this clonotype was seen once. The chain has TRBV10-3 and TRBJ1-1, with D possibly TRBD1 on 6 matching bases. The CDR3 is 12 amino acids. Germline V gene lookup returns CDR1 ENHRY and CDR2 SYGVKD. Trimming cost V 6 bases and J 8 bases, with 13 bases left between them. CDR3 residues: CAISRDNVEAFF. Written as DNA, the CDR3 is TGTGCCATCAGCCGGGACAACGTCGAAGCTTTCTTT.

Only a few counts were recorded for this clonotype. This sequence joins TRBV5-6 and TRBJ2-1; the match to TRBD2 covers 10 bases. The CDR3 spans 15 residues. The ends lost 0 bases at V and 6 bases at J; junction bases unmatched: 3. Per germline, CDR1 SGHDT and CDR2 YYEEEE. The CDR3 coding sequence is TGTGCCAGCAGCTTGGAGCGGGGGGGTGGCAATGAGCAGTTCTTC. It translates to CASSLERGGGNEQFF.